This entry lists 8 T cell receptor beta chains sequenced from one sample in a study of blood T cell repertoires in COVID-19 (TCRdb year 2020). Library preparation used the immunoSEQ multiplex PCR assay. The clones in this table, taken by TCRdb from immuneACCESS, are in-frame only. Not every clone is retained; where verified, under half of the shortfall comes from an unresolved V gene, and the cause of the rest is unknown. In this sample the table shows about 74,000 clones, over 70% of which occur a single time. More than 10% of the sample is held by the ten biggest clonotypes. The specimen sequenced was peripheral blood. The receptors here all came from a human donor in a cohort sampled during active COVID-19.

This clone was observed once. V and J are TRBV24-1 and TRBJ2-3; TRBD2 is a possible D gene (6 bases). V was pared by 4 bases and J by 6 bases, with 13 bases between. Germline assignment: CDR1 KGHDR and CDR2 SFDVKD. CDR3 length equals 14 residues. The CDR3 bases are TGTGCCACCAGTGAGGGGGACTGGACGGATACGCAGTATTTT. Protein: CATSEGDWTDTQYF.

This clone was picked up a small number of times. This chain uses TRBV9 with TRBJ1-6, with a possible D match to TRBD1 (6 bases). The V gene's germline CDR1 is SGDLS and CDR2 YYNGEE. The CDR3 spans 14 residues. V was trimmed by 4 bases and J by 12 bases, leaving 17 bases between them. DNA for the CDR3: TGTGCCAGCAGCCCACTGGGGACAACGGGACCCCTCCACTTT. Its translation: CASSPLGTTGPLHF. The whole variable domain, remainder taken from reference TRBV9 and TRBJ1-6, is DSGVTQTPKHLITATGQRVTLRCSPRSGDLSVYWYQQSLDQGLQFLIQYYNGEERAKGNILERFSAQQFPDLHSELNLSSLELGDSALYFCASSPLGTTGPLHFGNGTRLTVT.

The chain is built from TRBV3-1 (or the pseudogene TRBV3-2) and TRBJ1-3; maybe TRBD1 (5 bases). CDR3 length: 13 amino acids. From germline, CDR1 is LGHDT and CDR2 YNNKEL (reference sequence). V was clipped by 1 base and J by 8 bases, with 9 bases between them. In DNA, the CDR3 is TGTGCCAGCAGCCAAGGGGGGGGTTACACCATATATTTT. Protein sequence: CASSQGGGYTIYF.

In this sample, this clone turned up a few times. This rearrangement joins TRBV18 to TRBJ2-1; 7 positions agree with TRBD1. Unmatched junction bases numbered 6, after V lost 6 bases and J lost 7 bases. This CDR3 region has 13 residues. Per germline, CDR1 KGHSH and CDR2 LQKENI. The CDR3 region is CASSRDRANEQFF. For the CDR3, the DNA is TGTGCCAGCTCCCGAGACAGGGCGAATGAGCAGTTCTTC. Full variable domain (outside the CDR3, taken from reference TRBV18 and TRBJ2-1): NAGVMQNPRHLVRRRGQEARLRCSPMKGHSHVYWYRQLPEEGLKFMVYLQKENIIDESGMPKERFSAEFPKEGPSILRIQQVVRGDSAAYFCASSRDRANEQFFGPGTRLTVL.

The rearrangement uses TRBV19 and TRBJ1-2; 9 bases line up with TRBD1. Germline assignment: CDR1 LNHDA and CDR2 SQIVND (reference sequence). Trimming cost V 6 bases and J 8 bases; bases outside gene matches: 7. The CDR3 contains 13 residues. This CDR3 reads CASRPPGQGGYTF. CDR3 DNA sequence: TGTGCCAGTAGGCCTCCGGGACAGGGAGGCTACACCTTC.

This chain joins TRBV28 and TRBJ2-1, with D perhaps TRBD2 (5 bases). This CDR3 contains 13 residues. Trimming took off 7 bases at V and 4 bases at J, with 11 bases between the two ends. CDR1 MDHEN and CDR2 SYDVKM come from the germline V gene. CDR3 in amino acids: CASNTGSYNEQFF. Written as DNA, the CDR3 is TGTGCCAGCAACACGGGGTCATACAATGAGCAGTTCTTC.

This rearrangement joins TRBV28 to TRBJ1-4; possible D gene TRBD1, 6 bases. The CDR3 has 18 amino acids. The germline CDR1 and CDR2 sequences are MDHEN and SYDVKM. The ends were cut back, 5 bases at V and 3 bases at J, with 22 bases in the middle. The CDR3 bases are TGTGCCAGCAGTCAAATAGGGAAGACAGGCCGCCCTAATGAAAAACTGTTTTTT. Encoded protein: CASSQIGKTGRPNEKLFF.

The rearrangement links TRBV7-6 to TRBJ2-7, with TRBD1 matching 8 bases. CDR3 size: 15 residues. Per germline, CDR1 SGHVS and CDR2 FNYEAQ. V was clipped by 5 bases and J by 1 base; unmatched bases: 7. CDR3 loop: CASSGKNRGSYEQYV. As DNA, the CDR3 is TGTGCCAGCAGCGGTAAAAACAGGGGGTCCTACGAGCAGTACGTC.